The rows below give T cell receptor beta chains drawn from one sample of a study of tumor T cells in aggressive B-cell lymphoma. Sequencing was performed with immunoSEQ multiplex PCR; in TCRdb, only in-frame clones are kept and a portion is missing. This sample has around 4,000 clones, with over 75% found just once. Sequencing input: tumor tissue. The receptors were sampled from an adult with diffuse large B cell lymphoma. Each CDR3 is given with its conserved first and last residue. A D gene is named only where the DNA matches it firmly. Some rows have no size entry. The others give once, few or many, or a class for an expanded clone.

CASSHLTGQGAYEQYF TGCGCCAGCAGCCATCTCACGGGACAGGGAGCCTACGAGCAGTACTTC . TRBD1 TRBJ2-7 TRBV4-1
CASTFSGTGGPEQYF TGTGCCAGCACCTTTTCAGGGACAGGGGGCCCCGAGCAGTACTTC . TRBD1 TRBJ2-7 TRBV28
CASSVLAGGGPYEQYF TGTGCCAGCAGCGTCTTAGCGGGAGGCGGGCCCTACGAGCAGTACTTC . TRBD2 TRBJ2-7 TRBV9
CASSRQENTEAFF TGCGCCAGCAGCCGTCAGGAGAACACTGAAGCTTTCTTT . . TRBJ1-1 TRBV4-1
CSAAWGQGHDTGELFF TGCAGCGCCGCATGGGGTCAGGGACATGACACCGGGGAGCTGTTTTTT . . TRBJ2-2 TRBV29-1
CASSSGLATDTQYF TGTGCCAGCAGCTCCGGACTAGCAACAGATACGCAGTATTTT . TRBD2 TRBJ2-3 TRBV7-2
CSVFFRDRRQDTQYF TGCAGCGTTTTCTTCCGGGACAGGCGTCAAGATACGCAGTATTTT . TRBD1 TRBJ2-3 TRBV29-1
CASSQLAGGPHEQYF TGTGCCAGCAGCCAATTAGCGGGAGGGCCCCACGAGCAGTACTTC . TRBD2 TRBJ2-7 TRBV7-9
CASSLVAASGTGADTQYF TGTGCCAGCAGCTTAGTCGCGGCCAGCGGAACGGGCGCAGATACGCAGTATTTT . . TRBJ2-3 TRBV11-2
CASSHNQPQHF TGTGCCAGCAGTCACAATCAGCCCCAGCATTTT once . TRBJ1-5 TRBV6-1